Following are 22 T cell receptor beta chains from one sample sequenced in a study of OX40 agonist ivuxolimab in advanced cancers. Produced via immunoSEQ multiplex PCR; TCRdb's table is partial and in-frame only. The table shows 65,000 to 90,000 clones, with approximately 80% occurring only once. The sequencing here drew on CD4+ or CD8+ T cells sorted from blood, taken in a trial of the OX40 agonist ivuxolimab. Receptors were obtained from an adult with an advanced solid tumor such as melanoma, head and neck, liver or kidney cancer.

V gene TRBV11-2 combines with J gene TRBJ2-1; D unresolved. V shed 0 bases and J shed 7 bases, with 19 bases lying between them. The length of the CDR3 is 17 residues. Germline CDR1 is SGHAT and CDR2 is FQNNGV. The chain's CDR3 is CASSLEVKARSGNEQFF. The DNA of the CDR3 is TGTGCCAGCAGCTTAGAGGTGAAGGCAAGGTCCGGGAATGAGCAGTTCTTC.

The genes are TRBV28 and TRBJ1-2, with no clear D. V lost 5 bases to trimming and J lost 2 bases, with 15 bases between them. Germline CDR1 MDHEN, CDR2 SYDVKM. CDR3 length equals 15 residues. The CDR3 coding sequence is TGTGCCAGCAGTAGCCCAGGAGGCAGAAACTATGGCTACACCTTC. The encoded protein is CASSSPGGRNYGYTF.

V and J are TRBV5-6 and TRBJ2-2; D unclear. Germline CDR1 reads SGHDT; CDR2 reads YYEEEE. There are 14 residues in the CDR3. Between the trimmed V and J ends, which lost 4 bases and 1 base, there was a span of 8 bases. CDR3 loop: CASSLILNTGELFF. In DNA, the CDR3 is TGTGCCAGCAGCCTGATCTTGAACACCGGGGAGCTGTTTTTT.

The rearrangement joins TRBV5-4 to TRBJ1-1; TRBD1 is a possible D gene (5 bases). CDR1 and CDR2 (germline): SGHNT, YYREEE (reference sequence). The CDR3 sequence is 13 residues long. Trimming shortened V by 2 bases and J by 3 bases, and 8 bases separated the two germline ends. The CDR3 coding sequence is TGTGCCAGCAGCTTTCGACAGTACACTGAAGCTTTCTTT. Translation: CASSFRQYTEAFF.

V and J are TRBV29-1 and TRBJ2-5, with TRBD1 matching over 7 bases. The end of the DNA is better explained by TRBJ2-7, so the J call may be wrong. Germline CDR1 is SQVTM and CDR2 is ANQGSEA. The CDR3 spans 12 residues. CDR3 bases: TGCAGCGCCGGGACAGACCCTTACGAGCAGTACTTC. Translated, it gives CSAGTDPYEQYF.

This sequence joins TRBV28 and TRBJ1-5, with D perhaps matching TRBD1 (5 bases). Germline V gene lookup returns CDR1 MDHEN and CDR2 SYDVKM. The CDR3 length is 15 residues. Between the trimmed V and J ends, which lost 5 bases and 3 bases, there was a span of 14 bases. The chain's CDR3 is CASSPPGRSNQPQHF. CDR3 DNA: TGTGCCAGCAGTCCCCCGGGACGGTCCAATCAGCCCCAGCATTTT. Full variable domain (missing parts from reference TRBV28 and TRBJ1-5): DVKVTQSSRYLVKRTGEKVFLECVQDMDHENMFWYRQDPGLGLRLIYFSYDVKMKEKGDIPEGYSVSREKKERFSLILESASTNQTSMYLCASSPPGRSNQPQHFGDGTRLSIL.

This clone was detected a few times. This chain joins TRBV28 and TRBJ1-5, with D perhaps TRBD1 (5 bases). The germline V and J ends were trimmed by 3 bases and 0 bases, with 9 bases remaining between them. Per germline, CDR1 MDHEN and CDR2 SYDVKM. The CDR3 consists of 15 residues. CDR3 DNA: TGTGCCAGCAGTTTGGGGGGGGTTAGCAATCAGCCCCAGCATTTT. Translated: CASSLGGVSNQPQHF.

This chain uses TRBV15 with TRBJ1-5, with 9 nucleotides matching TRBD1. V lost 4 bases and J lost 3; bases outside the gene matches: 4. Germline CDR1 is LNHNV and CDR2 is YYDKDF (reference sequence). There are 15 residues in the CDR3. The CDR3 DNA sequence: TGTGCCACCAGCAACCGACAGGGGGTCAATCAGCCCCAGCATTTT. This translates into CATSNRQGVNQPQHF. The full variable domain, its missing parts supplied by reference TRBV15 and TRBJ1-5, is DAMVIQNPRYQVTQFGKPVTLSCSQTLNHNVMYWYQQKSSQAPKLLFHYYDKDFNNEADTPDNFQSRRPNTSFCFLDIRSPGLGDTAMYLCATSNRQGVNQPQHFGDGTRLSIL.

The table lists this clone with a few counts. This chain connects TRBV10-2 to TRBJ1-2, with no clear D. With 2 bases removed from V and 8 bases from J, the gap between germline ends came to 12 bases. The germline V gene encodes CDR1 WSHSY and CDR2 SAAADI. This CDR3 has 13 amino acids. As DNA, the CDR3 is TGCGCCAGCAGTGAGAAGGCCGCCGGGGGCTACACCTTC. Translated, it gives CASSEKAAGGYTF.

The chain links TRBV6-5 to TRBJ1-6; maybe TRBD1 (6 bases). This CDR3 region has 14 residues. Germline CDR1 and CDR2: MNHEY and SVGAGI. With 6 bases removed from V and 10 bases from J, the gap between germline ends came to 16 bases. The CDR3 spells CASSPTGYGSPLHF. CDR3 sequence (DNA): TGTGCCAGCAGCCCTACAGGGTATGGCTCACCCCTCCACTTT.

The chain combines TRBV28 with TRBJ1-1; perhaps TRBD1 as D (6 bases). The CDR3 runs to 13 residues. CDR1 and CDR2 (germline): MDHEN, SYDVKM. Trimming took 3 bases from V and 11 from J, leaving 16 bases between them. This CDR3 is CASSFPGAGGAFF. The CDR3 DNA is TGTGCCAGCAGTTTCCCGGGGGCCGGAGGGGCTTTCTTT.

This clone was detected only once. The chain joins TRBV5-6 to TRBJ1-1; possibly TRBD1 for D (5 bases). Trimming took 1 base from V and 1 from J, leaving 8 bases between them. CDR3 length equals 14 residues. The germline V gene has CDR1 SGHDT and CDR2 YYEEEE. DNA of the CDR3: TGTGCCAGCAGCTTGCAGGGACCGAACACTGAAGCTTTCTTT. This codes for CASSLQGPNTEAFF.

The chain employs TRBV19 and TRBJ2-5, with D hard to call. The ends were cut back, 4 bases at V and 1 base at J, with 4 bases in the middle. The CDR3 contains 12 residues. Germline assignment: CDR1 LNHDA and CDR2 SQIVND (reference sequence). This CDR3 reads CASSSRQETQYF. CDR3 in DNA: TGTGCCAGTAGTAGCCGCCAAGAGACCCAGTACTTC.

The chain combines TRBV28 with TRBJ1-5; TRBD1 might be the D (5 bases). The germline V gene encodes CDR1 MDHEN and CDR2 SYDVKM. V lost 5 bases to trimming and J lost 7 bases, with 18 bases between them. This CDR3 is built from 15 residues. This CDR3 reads CASSNPPGSGQPQHF. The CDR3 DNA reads TGTGCCAGCAGTAACCCCCCGGGCTCAGGGCAGCCCCAGCATTTT.

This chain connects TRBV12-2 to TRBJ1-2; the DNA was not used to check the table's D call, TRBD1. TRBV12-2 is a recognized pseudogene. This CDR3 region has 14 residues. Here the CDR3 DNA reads TGTGCAAGTCGCCCACGGACAGGTCGAGTGGGTTACACCTTC. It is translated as CASRPRTGRVGYTF.

CDR3 coding DNA: TGTGCCTGGAGTGTATACGGGGGCGGCTACACCTTC. This sequence encodes CAWSVYGGGYTF. V is TRBV30 and J is TRBJ1-2; TRBD1 is a possible D gene (6 bases). CDR3 length: 12 residues. Germline V gene sequence: CDR1 GTSNPN, CDR2 SVGIG (reference sequence). Trimming left V 0 bases short and J 8 bases short, with 10 bases between.

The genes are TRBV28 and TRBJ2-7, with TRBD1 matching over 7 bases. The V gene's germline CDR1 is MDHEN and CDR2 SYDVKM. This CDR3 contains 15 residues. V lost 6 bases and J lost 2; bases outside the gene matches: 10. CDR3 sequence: CASSNDRVTPYEQYV. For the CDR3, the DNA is TGTGCCAGCAGCAACGACAGGGTGACCCCCTACGAGCAGTACGTC.

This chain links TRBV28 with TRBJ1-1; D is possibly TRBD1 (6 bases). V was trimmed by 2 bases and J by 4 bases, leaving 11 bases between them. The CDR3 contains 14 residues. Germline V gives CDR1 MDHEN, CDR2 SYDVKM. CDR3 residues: CASSLGGQGTEAFF. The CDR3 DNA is TGTGCCAGCAGTTTAGGGGGGCAGGGCACTGAAGCTTTCTTT.

The CDR3 DNA reads TGTGCCAGCAGTCCCATCTTTTCCAGGGTTAGGACTGAAGCTTTCTTT. Its translation: CASSPIFSRVRTEAFF. The chain recombines TRBV27 with TRBJ1-1; possible D gene TRBD1, 5 bases. Trimming took off 5 bases at V and 5 bases at J, with 21 bases between the two ends. Looked up from germline, CDR1 is MNHEY and CDR2 is SMNVEV (reference sequence). The CDR3 is made up of 16 amino acids.

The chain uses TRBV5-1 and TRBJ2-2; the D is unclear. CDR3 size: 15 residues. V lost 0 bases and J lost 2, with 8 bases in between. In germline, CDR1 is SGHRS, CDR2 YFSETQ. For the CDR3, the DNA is TGCGCCAGCAGCTTGGCGGGCAGAAACACCGGGGAGCTGTTTTTT. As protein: CASSLAGRNTGELFF.

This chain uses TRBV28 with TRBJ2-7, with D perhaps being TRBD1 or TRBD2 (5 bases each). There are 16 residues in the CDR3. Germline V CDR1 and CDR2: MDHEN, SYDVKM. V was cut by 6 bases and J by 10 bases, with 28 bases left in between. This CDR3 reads CASRGPGSTRPGLQYF. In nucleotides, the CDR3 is TGTGCCAGCAGGGGACCCGGATCGACACGACCCGGACTTCAGTACTTC.

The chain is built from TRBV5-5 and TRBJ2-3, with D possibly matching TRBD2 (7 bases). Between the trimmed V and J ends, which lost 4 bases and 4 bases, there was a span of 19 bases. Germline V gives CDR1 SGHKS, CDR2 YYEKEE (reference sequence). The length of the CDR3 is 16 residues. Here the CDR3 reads CASSLTRGGAPDTQYF. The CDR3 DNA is TGTGCCAGCAGCCTCACCAGAGGGGGGGCCCCAGATACGCAGTATTTT.